What follows are 26 T cell receptor beta chains derived from one specimen sequenced in a study of T cell repertoires in cytomegalovirus infection (dated by TCRdb to about 2019). Reads for this sample came from an Illumina HiSeq 1500. TCRdb trimmed public reads at Q25 via fastp, called clones via MiXCR and kept in-frame beta chains. Rows merge per CDR3 protein into single entries with the most common DNA and genes. In all, the sample holds under 150,000 distinct CDR3 sequences, and approximately 9.2% of those were seen once. The top ten clonotypes cover over 9% of the sample. Sequencing used PBMCs. The origin of the receptors is a human donor in good health (CMV status not recorded). Some clones in this sample may be carry-over from other donors' samples.

This clonotype was counted at least ten times. CDR3 nucleotides: TGTGCCAGCAGTGAGGAGAACACTGAAGCTTTCTTT. Translated: CASSEENTEAFF. The V call is TRBV2, the J call TRBJ1-1; D is undetermined. V lost 3 bases to trimming and J lost 1 base, with 3 bases between them. Looked up from germline, CDR1 is SNHLY and CDR2 is FYNNEI. The CDR3 extends over 12 amino acids. The full variable domain, its missing parts supplied by reference TRBV2 and TRBJ1-1, is EPEVTQTPSHQVTQMGQEVILRCVPISNHLYFYWYRQILGQKVEFLVSFYNNEISEKSEIFDDQFSVERPDGSNFTLKIRSTKLEDSAMYFCASSEENTEAFFGQGTRLTVV.

There are many counts of this clonotype. The rearrangement joins TRBV5-1 to TRBJ1-4; D gene ambiguous. This CDR3 has 16 amino acids. Deletions cut 0 bases from V and 4 bases from J, with 13 bases between. CDR1 is SGHRS and CDR2 is YFSETQ in the germline V gene. For the CDR3, the DNA is TGCGCCAGCAGCTTGGGGGGTTCAGTCCATAATGAAAAACTGTTTTTT. It codes for CASSLGGSVHNEKLFF.

The genes are TRBV6-5 and TRBJ2-7, with 7 bases identical to TRBD2. Germline V gene lookup returns CDR1 MNHEY and CDR2 SVGAGI. The junction had 7 bases not matched to a gene; V was cut back by 6 bases and J by 2 bases. The CDR3 length is 14 residues. CDR3 loop: CASSIRGGTYEQYF. The DNA of the CDR3 is TGTGCCAGCAGCATCCGCGGGGGTACCTACGAGCAGTACTTC.

This clonotype was counted only a few times. The chain joins TRBV10-3 to TRBJ2-1; no firm D call. The germline V gene encodes CDR1 ENHRY and CDR2 SYGVKD. V was cut by 0 bases and J by 0 bases, with 9 bases left in between. The CDR3 is 16 amino acids. CDR3 in DNA: TGTGCCATCAGTGAGTCTCCGGAGAGCTCCTACAATGAGCAGTTCTTC. Translating it yields CAISESPESSYNEQFF.

This clonotype has ten or more counts. This chain joins TRBV7-9 and TRBJ2-2, with 7 bases lining up with TRBD1. Germline-derived CDR1 and CDR2 are SEHNR and FQNEAQ (reference sequence). The CDR3 loop spans 16 amino acids. The ends lost 5 bases at V and 1 base at J; junction bases unmatched: 7. The CDR3 sequence is CASSPWDSMNTGELFF. The CDR3 region has the DNA TGTGCCAGCAGCCCCTGGGACAGTATGAACACCGGGGAGCTGTTTTTT.

The chain combines TRBV2 with TRBJ1-1; 10 nucleotides line up with TRBD1. With 4 bases clipped from V and 3 bases from J, the junction kept 11 bases outside the gene matches. Looked up from germline, CDR1 is SNHLY and CDR2 is FYNNEI. The CDR3 consists of 17 residues. CDR3 sequence reads: CASSAGTGVFGDTEAFF. CDR3 DNA sequence: TGTGCCAGCAGTGCGGGGACAGGGGTTTTCGGGGACACTGAAGCTTTCTTT.

This chain joins TRBV20-1 and TRBJ2-3, with 7 bases matching TRBD2. There are 14 residues in the CDR3. V gave up 5 bases and J gave up 2 bases; unmatched junction bases: 7. The germline V gene encodes CDR1 DFQATT and CDR2 SNEGSKA (reference sequence). The CDR3 is CSASVAGDTDTQYF. In DNA form, the CDR3 reads TGCAGTGCTTCGGTTGCGGGGGACACAGATACGCAGTATTTT.

This clonotype was counted many times. The chain has TRBV7-9 and TRBJ2-1, with D unresolved. This CDR3 is 14 amino acids long. In germline, CDR1 is SEHNR, CDR2 FQNEAQ (reference sequence). V was cut by 5 bases and J by 6 bases, with 14 bases left in between. The DNA for the CDR3 is TGTGCCAGCAGCCCCCCACTGCGTCCCAATGAGCAGTTCTTC. This encodes CASSPPLRPNEQFF. Together with reference TRBV7-9 and TRBJ2-1, the CDR3 gives the full variable domain: DTGVSQNPRHKITKRGQNVTFRCDPISEHNRLYWYRQTLGQGPEFLTYFQNEAQLEKSRLLSDRFSAERPKGSFSTLEIQRTEQGDSAMYLCASSPPLRPNEQFFGPGTRLTVL.

This clonotype showed up many times. This chain joins TRBV7-9 and TRBJ2-5; D may match TRBD1 or TRBD2 (5 bases each). V was trimmed by 3 bases and J by 4 bases, leaving 15 bases between them. The CDR3 extends over 15 amino acids. From germline, CDR1 is SEHNR and CDR2 FQNEAQ (reference sequence). As DNA, the CDR3 is TGTGCCAGCAGCTTGGGACGAGGCCAGCCAGAGACCCAGTACTTC. Protein: CASSLGRGQPETQYF.

The rearrangement links TRBV2 to TRBJ1-6; maybe TRBD1 (6 bases). This CDR3 has 16 residues. V was clipped by 5 bases and J by 4 bases, with 15 bases between them. Per the germline V gene, CDR1 is SNHLY and CDR2 is FYNNEI. The DNA of the CDR3 is TGTGCCAGCAGTCGGACAGAGGGGCCGTATAATTCACCCCTCCACTTT. Residues: CASSRTEGPYNSPLHF.

This clonotype was counted a few times. The chain is built from TRBV25-1 and TRBJ1-2; 7 bases are a match to TRBD1. V was clipped by 5 bases and J by 4 bases; unmatched bases: 1. CDR1 and CDR2 (germline): MGHDK, SYGVNS. This CDR3 comprises 12 residues. The CDR3 spells CASSRDSYGYTF. The CDR3 nucleotides are TGTGCCAGCAGTCGGGACAGCTATGGCTACACCTTC.

The chain is built from TRBV9 and TRBJ1-1; D is undetermined. Germline-derived CDR1 and CDR2 are SGDLS and YYNGEE. Trimming pared 0 bases from V and 1 base from J, leaving 7 bases between. The CDR3 runs 14 residues. This chain's CDR3 is CASSVGGPNTEAFF. The CDR3, as DNA: TGTGCCAGCAGCGTAGGAGGCCCGAACACTGAAGCTTTCTTT.

This clonotype was seen a handful of times. The V gene is TRBV7-8, the J gene TRBJ2-1; possibly TRBD1 for D (5 bases). The V and J ends lost 1 base and 8 bases respectively, with 9 bases between them. The CDR3 runs 13 residues. Germline V lookup: CDR1 SGHVS, CDR2 FQNEAQ. CDR3 nucleotides: TGTGCCAGCAGCTTAGGTCAGGGCTATGAGCAGTTCTTC. It is translated as CASSLGQGYEQFF.

This rearrangement joins TRBV14 to TRBJ2-7; the D gene could be TRBD1 or TRBD2 (5 bases each). Germline V gives CDR1 SGHDN, CDR2 FVKESK. The CDR3 totals 13 residues. Trimming pared 4 bases from V and 6 bases from J, leaving 13 bases between. For the CDR3, the DNA is TGTGCCAGCAGCCTAAAACTTGGGGGCGAGCAGTACTTC. Its protein is CASSLKLGGEQYF. Filled out from reference TRBV14 and TRBJ2-7, the complete variable domain reads EAGVTQFPSHSVIEKGQTVTLRCDPISGHDNLYWYRRVMGKEIKFLLHFVKESKQDESGMPNNRFLAERTGGTYSTLKVQPAELEDSGVYFCASSLKLGGEQYFGPGTRLTVT.

Only a few counts were recorded for this clonotype. It may be a read error: a sequence one base away is much more abundant. This CDR3 reads CASSLVRVGTGGVNTQYF. In DNA form, the CDR3 reads TGTGCCAGCAGCTTAGTGCGAGTGGGGACAGGGGGAGTAAATACGCAGTATTTT. The chain uses TRBV7-2 and TRBJ2-3; TRBD1 matches 11 bases. The CDR3 runs to 18 residues. Per the germline V gene, CDR1 is SGHTA and CDR2 is FQGNSA. V shed 1 base and J 7 bases; nucleotides not matched to a gene: 13.

This chain uses TRBV5-6 with TRBJ1-1; TRBD1 is a possible D gene (6 bases). This CDR3 is built from 14 residues. Trimming left V 4 bases short and J 2 bases short, with 12 bases between. The germline CDR1 and CDR2 sequences are SGHDT and YYEEEE. CDR3 sequence: CASSPLDSNTEAFF. For the CDR3, the DNA is TGTGCCAGCAGCCCTCTGGACAGCAACACTGAAGCTTTCTTT.

This clonotype was detected many times. The chain links TRBV28 to TRBJ1-4; D unresolved. The germline V gene has CDR1 MDHEN and CDR2 SYDVKM. Trimming left V 7 bases short and J 5 bases short, with 17 bases between. The length of the CDR3 is 15 residues. The chain's CDR3 is CASTVYSGVNEKLFF. The CDR3, as DNA: TGTGCCAGCACAGTTTACTCCGGGGTAAATGAAAAACTGTTTTTT. Complete variable domain (other parts from reference TRBV28 and TRBJ1-4): DVKVTQSSRYLVKRTGEKVFLECVQDMDHENMFWYRQDPGLGLRLIYFSYDVKMKEKGDIPEGYSVSREKKERFSLILESASTNQTSMYLCASTVYSGVNEKLFFGSGTQLSVL.

This clonotype was seen at least ten times. This chain joins TRBV12-3 or TRBV12-4 and TRBJ1-6; tentative D call: TRBD1 (5 bases). The CDR3 has 15 residues. V was shortened by 6 bases and J by 2 bases, with 11 bases between the two germline ends. The CDR3 region is CASSYKGAYNSPLHF. The CDR3 bases are TGTGCCAGCAGCTACAAAGGGGCCTATAATTCACCCCTCCACTTT.

The chain recombines TRBV20-1 with TRBJ2-1; TRBD2 might be the D (5 bases). V lost 2 bases and J lost 8, with 10 bases in between. The CDR3 covers 12 residues. CDR1 DFQATT and CDR2 SNEGSKA come from the germline V gene (reference sequence). The CDR3 sequence is CSARRVGDEQFF. Written as DNA, the CDR3 is TGCAGTGCTAGAAGGGTCGGGGATGAGCAGTTCTTC.

This clonotype was counted at least ten times. J is TRBJ2-1 and V is TRBV7-2; 11 nucleotides align to TRBD2. J gave up 8 bases and V 4 bases, and 1 base lay outside the gene matches. The CDR3 covers 13 residues. In germline, CDR1 is SGHTA, CDR2 FQGNSA. CDR3 DNA sequence: TGTGCCAGCAGCTGGGGACTAGCGGATGAGCAGTTCTTC. Translating gives CASSWGLADEQFF. Full variable domain (rest looked up from reference TRBV7-2 and TRBJ2-1): GAGVSQSPSNKVTEKGKDVELRCDPISGHTALYWYRQSLGQGLEFLIYFQGNSAPDKSGLPSDRFSAERTGGSVSTLTIQRTQQEDSAVYLCASSWGLADEQFFGPGTRLTVL.

This clonotype was counted at least ten times. The J gene is TRBJ2-3, the V gene TRBV20-1; D perhaps matches TRBD2 (6 bases). The CDR3 consists of 16 residues. The germline gives CDR1 DFQATT, CDR2 SNEGSKA (reference sequence). Trimming took 5 bases from V and 0 from J, leaving 18 bases between them. The CDR3 region has the DNA TGCAGTGCTCCCCGGGCGGGGATGAGGAGCACAGATACGCAGTATTTT. The encoded protein is CSAPRAGMRSTDTQYF.

This clonotype was counted only a few times. This chain joins TRBV20-1 and TRBJ1-5, with TRBD1 identical over 7 bases. Losses at the gene ends were 6 bases for V and 5 bases for J; bases not matched to a gene: 10. The CDR3 covers 14 residues. Germline assignment: CDR1 DFQATT and CDR2 SNEGSKA (reference sequence). CDR3 protein: CSANTGVDYQPQHF. The DNA of the CDR3 is TGCAGTGCCAACACAGGGGTTGACTATCAGCCCCAGCATTTT.

This clonotype was recorded many times. J is TRBJ2-1 and V is TRBV28; D not resolved. V lost 6 bases, J lost 10 bases, and 16 bases lay in between. The CDR3 has 13 amino acids. Germline values: CDR1 MDHEN, CDR2 SYDVKM. The CDR3 DNA is TGTGCCAGCAGGTTACTCTGGCCGGCCGAGCAGTTCTTC. It yields the protein CASRLLWPAEQFF.

This clonotype was detected only once. The chain employs TRBV12-3 or TRBV12-4 and TRBJ1-2; D not certain. Trimming removed 1 base from V and 2 bases from J, with 8 bases in between. The CDR3 extends over 14 amino acids. CDR3 bases: TGTGCCAGCAGTTTAGGGGCGCAGAACTATGGCTACACCTTC. Protein: CASSLGAQNYGYTF.

This clonotype was observed at least ten times. CDR3 region: CASSSGTVNTGELFF. CDR3 nucleotide sequence: TGTGCCAGCAGCTCCGGGACAGTCAACACCGGGGAGCTGTTTTTT. The J gene is TRBJ2-2, the V gene TRBV12-3 or TRBV12-4, with TRBD1 identical over 7 bases. Losses at the gene ends were 6 bases for V and 2 bases for J; bases not matched to a gene: 6. The CDR3 is 15 residues long.

This clonotype showed up many times. The chain has TRBV28 and TRBJ1-2, with a tentative D call TRBD1 (6 bases). V was clipped by 1 base and J by 4 bases, with 7 bases between them. This CDR3 has 13 amino acids. CDR1 is MDHEN and CDR2 is SYDVKM in the germline V gene. The CDR3 bases are TGTGCCAGCAGTTTATCCAGGGGCTATGGCTACACCTTC. Translated: CASSLSRGYGYTF.